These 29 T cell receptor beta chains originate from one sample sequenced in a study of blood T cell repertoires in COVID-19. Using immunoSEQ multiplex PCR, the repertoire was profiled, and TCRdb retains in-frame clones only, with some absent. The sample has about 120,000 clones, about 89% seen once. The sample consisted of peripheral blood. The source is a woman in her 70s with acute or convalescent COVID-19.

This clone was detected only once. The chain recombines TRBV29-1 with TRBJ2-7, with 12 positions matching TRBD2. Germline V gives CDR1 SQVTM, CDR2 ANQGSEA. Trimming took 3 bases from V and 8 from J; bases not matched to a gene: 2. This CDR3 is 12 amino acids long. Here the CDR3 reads CSVEGLAGQQYF. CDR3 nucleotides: TGCAGCGTTGAGGGACTAGCGGGTCAGCAGTACTTC.

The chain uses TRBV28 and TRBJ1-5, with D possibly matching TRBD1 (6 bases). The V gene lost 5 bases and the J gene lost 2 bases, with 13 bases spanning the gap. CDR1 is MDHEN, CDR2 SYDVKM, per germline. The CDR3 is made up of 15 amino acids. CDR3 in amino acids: CASSVEKGGNQPQHF. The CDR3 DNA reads TGTGCCAGCAGTGTTGAAAAGGGGGGCAATCAGCCCCAGCATTTT.

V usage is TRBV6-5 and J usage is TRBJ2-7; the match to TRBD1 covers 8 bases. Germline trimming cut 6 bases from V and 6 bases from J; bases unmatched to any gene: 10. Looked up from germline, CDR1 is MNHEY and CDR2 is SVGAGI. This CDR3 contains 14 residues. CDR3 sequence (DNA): TGTGCCAGCAGCGACATGGACAGGGTTGGCGAGCAGTACTTC. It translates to CASSDMDRVGEQYF.

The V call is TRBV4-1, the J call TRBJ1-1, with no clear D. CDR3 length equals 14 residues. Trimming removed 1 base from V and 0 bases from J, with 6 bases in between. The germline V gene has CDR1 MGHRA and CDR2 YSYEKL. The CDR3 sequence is CASSQGQLNTEAFF. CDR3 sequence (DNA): TGCGCCAGCAGCCAAGGGCAGTTGAACACTGAAGCTTTCTTT.

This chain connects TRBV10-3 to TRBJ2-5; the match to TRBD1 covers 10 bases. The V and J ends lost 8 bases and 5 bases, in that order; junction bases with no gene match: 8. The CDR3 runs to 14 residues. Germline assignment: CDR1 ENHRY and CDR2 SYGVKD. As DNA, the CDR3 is TGTGCCATCTCTCGATTGGACAGGGGGGAGACCCAGTACTTC. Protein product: CAISRLDRGETQYF.

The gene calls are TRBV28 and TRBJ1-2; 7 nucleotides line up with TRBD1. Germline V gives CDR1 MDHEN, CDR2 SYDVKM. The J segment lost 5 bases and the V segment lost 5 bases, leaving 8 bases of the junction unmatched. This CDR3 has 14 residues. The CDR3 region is CASSDGTAPYGYTF. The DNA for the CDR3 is TGTGCCAGCAGTGACGGGACAGCCCCTTATGGCTACACCTTC.

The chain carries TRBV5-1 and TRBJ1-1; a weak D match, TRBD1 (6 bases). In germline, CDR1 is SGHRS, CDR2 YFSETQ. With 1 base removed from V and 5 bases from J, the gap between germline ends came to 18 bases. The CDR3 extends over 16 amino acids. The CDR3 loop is CASSLSPGHQTTEAFF. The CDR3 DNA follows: TGCGCCAGCAGCTTGTCGCCGGGACATCAGACAACTGAAGCTTTCTTT.

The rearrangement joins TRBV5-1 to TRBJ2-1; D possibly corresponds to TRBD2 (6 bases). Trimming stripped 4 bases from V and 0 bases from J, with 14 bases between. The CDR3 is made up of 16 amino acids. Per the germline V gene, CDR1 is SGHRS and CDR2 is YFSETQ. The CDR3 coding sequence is TGCGCCAGCAGCCCCAGCCGGGGACTCTCCTACAATGAGCAGTTCTTC. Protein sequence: CASSPSRGLSYNEQFF. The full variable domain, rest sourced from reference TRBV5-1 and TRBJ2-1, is KAGVTQTPRYLIKTRGQQVTLSCSPISGHRSVSWYQQTPGQGLQFLFEYFSETQRNKGNFPGRFSGRQFSNSRSEMNVSTLELGDSALYLCASSPSRGLSYNEQFFGPGTRLTVL.

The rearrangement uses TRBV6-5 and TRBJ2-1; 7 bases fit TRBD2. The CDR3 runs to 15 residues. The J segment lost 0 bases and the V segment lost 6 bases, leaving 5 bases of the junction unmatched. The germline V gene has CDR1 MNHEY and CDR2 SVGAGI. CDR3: CASSTAGSSYNEQFF. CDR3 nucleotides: TGTGCCAGCAGCACAGCGGGATCCTCCTACAATGAGCAGTTCTTC.

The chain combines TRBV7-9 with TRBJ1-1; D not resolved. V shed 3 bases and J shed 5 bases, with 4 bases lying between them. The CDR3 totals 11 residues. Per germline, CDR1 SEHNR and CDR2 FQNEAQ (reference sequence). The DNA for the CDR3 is TGTGCCAGCAGCTTTTCTACTGAAGCTTTCTTT. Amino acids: CASSFSTEAFF.

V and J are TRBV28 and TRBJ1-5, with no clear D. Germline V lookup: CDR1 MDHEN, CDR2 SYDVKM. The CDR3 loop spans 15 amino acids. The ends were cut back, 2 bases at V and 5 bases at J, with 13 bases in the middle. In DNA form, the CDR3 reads TGTGCCAGCAGTTTAAATGGTCGCAGTCATCAGCCCCAGCATTTT. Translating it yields CASSLNGRSHQPQHF.

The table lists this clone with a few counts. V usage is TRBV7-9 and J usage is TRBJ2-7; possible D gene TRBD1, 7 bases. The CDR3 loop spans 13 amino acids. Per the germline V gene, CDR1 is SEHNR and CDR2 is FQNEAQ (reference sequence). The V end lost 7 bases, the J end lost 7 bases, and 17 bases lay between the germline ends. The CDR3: CASTPGGSREQYF. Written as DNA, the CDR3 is TGTGCCAGCACCCCAGGGGGGAGCAGAGAGCAGTACTTC. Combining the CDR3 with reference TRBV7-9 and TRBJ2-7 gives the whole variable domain DTGVSQNPRHKITKRGQNVTFRCDPISEHNRLYWYRQTLGQGPEFLTYFQNEAQLEKSRLLSDRFSAERPKGSFSTLEIQRTEQGDSAMYLCASTPGGSREQYFGPGTRLTVT.

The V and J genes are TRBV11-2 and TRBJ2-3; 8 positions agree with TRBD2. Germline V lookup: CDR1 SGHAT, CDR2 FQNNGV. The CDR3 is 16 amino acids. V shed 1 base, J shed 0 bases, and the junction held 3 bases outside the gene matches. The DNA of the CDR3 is TGTGCCAGCAGCTTAGTAGCGGGGCATAGCACAGATACGCAGTATTTT. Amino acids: CASSLVAGHSTDTQYF.

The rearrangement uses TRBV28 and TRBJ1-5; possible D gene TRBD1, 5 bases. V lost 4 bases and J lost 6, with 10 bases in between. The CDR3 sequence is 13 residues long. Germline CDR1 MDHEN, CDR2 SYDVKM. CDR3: CASSYFGGQPQHF. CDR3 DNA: TGTGCCAGCAGTTATTTCGGGGGTCAGCCCCAGCATTTT.

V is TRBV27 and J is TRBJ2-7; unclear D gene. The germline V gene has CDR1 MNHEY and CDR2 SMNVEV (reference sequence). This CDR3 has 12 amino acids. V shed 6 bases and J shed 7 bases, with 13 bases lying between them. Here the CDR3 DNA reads TGTGCCAGCAGCCCGAGCCCACAGGAGCAGTACTTC. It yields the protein CASSPSPQEQYF.

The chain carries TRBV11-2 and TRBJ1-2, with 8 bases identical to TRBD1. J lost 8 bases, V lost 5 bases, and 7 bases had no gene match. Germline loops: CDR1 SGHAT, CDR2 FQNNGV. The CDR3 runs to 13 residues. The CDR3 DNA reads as TGTGCCAGCAGCCCACAGGGGGTAGAGGGCTACACCTTC. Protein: CASSPQGVEGYTF.

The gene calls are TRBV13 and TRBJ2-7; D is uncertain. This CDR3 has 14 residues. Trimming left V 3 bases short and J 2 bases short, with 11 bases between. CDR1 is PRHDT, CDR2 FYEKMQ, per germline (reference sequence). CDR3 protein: CASSLPRRTYEQYF. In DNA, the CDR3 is TGTGCCAGCAGCTTGCCCCGGAGAACCTACGAGCAGTACTTC. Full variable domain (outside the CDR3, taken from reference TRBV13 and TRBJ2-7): AAGVIQSPRHLIKEKRETATLKCYPIPRHDTVYWYQQGPGQDPQFLISFYEKMQSDKGSIPDRFSAQQFSDYHSELNMSSLELGDSALYFCASSLPRRTYEQYFGPGTRLTVT.

The CDR3 region is CASSITGVPEAFF. The CDR3 DNA is TGCGCCAGCAGCATAACCGGGGTACCTGAAGCTTTCTTT. The chain is built from TRBV5-1 and TRBJ1-1; D is uncertain. V gave up 4 bases and J gave up 6 bases, with 13 bases separating them. CDR1 SGHRS and CDR2 YFSETQ come from the germline V gene. The CDR3 covers 13 residues.

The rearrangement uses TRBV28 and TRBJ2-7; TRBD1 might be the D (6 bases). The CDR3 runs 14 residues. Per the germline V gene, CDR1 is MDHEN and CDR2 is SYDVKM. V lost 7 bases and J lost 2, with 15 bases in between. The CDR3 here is CASTRGGETYEQYF. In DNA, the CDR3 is TGTGCCAGCACTCGAGGGGGAGAGACCTACGAGCAGTACTTC.

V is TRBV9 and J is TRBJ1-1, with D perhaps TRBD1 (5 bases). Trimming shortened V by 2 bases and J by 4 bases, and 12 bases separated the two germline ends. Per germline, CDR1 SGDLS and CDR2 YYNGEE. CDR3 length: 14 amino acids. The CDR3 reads CASSVEGRGTEAFF. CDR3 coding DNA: TGTGCCAGCAGCGTCGAGGGGAGGGGCACTGAAGCTTTCTTT.

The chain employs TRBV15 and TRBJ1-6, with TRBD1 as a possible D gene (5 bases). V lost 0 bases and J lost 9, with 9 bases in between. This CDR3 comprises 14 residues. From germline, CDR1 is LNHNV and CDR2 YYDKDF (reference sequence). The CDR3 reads CATSRDRASSPLHF. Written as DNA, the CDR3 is TGTGCCACCAGCAGAGACAGGGCCTCTTCACCCCTCCACTTT.

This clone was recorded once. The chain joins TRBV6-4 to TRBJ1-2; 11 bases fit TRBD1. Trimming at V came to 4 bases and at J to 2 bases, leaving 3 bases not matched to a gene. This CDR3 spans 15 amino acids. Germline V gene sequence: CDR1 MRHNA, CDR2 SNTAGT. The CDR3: CASSGRTGGNYGYTF. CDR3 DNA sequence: TGTGCCAGCAGTGGGCGGACAGGGGGCAACTATGGCTACACCTTC.

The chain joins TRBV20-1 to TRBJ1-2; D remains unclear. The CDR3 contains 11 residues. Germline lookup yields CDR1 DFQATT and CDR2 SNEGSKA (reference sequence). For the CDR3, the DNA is TGCATCTCCCCGGACGCGGGTGGCTACACCTTC. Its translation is CISPDAGGYTF.

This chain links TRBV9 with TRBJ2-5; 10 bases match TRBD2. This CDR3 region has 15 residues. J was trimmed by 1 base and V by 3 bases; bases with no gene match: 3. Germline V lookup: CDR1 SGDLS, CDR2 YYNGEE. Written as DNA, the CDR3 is TGTGCCAGCAGCGGATCTAGCGGGGGCCAAGAGACCCAGTACTTC. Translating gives CASSGSSGGQETQYF.

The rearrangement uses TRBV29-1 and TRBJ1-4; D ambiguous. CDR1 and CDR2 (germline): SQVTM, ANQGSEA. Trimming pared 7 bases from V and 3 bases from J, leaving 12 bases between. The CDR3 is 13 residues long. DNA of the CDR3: TGCAGCGCCTGGAGGGCAGCTAATGAAAAACTGTTTTTT. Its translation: CSAWRAANEKLFF.

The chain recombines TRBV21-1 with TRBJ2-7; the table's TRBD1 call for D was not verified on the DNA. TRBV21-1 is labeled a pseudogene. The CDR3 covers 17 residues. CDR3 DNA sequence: TGTGCCAGCAGCAAAGTCACTGAGACAGGGAGCTCCTACGAGCAGTACTTC. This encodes CASSKVTETGSSYEQYF.

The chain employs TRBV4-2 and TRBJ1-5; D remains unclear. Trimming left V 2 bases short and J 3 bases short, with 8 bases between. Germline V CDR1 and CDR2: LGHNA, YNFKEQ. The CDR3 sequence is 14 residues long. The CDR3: CASSQYLANQPQHF. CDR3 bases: TGTGCCAGCAGCCAATACCTGGCCAATCAGCCCCAGCATTTT.

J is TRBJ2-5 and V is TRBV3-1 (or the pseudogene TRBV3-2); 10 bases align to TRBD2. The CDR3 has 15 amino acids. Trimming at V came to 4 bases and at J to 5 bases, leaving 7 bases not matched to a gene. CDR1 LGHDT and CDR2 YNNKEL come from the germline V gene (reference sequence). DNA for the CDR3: TGTGCCAGCAGCCGTTGGACTAGCGGCGGGGAGACCCAGTACTTC. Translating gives CASSRWTSGGETQYF.

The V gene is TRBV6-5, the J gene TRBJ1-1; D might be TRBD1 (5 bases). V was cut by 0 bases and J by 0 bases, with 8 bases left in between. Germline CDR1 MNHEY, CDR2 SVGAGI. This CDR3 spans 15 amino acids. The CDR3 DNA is TGTGCCAGCAGTTACTCGAGACAGATGAACACTGAAGCTTTCTTT. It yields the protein CASSYSRQMNTEAFF.